These 18 T cell receptor beta chains originate from one sample sequenced in a study of control samples from healthy donors and cancer patients. Using immunoSEQ multiplex PCR, the repertoire was profiled, and TCRdb retains in-frame clones only, with some absent. The data show around 140,000 clones, roughly 93% seen once. The sample consisted of blood. The receptor set was obtained from a man between 18 and 35 years old in good health.

The rearrangement joins TRBV5-6 to TRBJ2-1; 16 bases fit TRBD2. Germline V gene lookup returns CDR1 SGHDT and CDR2 YYEEEE. The CDR3 has 18 amino acids. With 3 bases clipped from V and 2 bases from J, the junction kept 5 bases outside the gene matches. In DNA form, the CDR3 reads TGTGCCAGCAGCTCCGGGACTAGCGGGAGGGTTCCCTACAATGAGCAGTTCTTC. It specifies CASSSGTSGRVPYNEQFF.

This clone has just one count. This chain links TRBV27 with TRBJ2-7; no firm D call. This CDR3 is 12 amino acids long. Germline-derived CDR1 and CDR2 are MNHEY and SMNVEV (reference sequence). V was clipped by 4 bases and J by 3 bases, with 7 bases between them. DNA for the CDR3: TGTGCCAGCAGTTATAATGGCTACGAGCAGTACTTC. Protein product: CASSYNGYEQYF.

The CDR3 region is CASSWTGHTDTQYF. In nucleotides, the CDR3 is TGCGCCAGCAGCTGGACAGGGCACACAGATACGCAGTATTTT. The V gene is TRBV5-1, the J gene TRBJ2-3; 8 bases are a match to TRBD1. This CDR3 contains 14 residues. Germline V gene lookup returns CDR1 SGHRS and CDR2 YFSETQ. Trimming removed 3 bases from V and 2 bases from J; junction bases left unmatched: 2.

The chain employs TRBV12-5 and TRBJ2-1, with 9 bases matching TRBD1. Germline CDR1 reads LGHNT; CDR2 reads FRNRAP. This CDR3 region has 18 residues. The V and J ends lost 2 bases and 6 bases, in that order; junction bases with no gene match: 14. The CDR3 DNA reads TGTGCTAGTGGTTTGCCGCAGGGACAGGGTGAAGGGATCAATGAGCAGTTCTTC. It translates to CASGLPQGQGEGINEQFF.

The V call is TRBV28, the J call TRBJ2-2; 11 bases agree with TRBD2. Per the germline V gene, CDR1 is MDHEN and CDR2 is SYDVKM. The J segment lost 2 bases and the V segment lost 3 bases, leaving 8 bases of the junction unmatched. The CDR3 extends over 18 amino acids. The CDR3 sequence: CASSFPWTSGYNTGELFF. CDR3 bases: TGTGCCAGCAGTTTCCCTTGGACTAGCGGGTATAACACCGGGGAGCTGTTTTTT.

V and J are TRBV5-4 and TRBJ1-2; no firm D call. The V end lost 2 bases, the J end lost 3 bases, and 23 bases lay between the germline ends. CDR1 is SGHNT, CDR2 YYREEE, per germline (reference sequence). This CDR3 comprises 18 residues. CDR3 in amino acids: CASSLSGWGYPPDYGYTF. The DNA of the CDR3 is TGTGCCAGCAGCTTAAGCGGATGGGGTTATCCGCCCGACTATGGCTACACCTTC.

The chain is built from TRBV7-2 and TRBJ2-3, with a weak D call TRBD2 (6 bases). Germline CDR1 reads SGHTA; CDR2 reads FQGNSA. The CDR3 is 16 amino acids. The V and J ends lost 5 bases and 2 bases respectively, with 17 bases between them. The CDR3 region is CASSPDLRGNTDTQYF. As DNA, the CDR3 is TGTGCCAGCAGCCCAGACCTCCGGGGGAACACAGATACGCAGTATTTT.

The chain has TRBV11-2 and TRBJ2-7, with 10 positions matching TRBD2. The ends lost 5 bases at V and 0 bases at J; junction bases unmatched: 7. Per the germline V gene, CDR1 is SGHAT and CDR2 is FQNNGV. CDR3 length equals 16 residues. The CDR3, as DNA: TGTGCCAGCAGCCAGGCACTAGCGGGGAGCTCCTACGAGCAGTACTTC. Residues: CASSQALAGSSYEQYF.

This clone has just one count. An end of the junction differs from the germline gene, which may be a read error. The J gene is TRBJ2-7, the V gene TRBV30, with D possibly TRBD2 on 6 matching bases. CDR3 length: 13 residues. Germline loops: CDR1 GTSNPN, CDR2 SVGIG (reference sequence). The CDR3 sequence: CAWNLAGTGLINF. CDR3 DNA sequence: TGTGCCTGGAACCTGGCGGGGACGGGCCTAATTAACTTC.

The rearrangement links TRBV27 to TRBJ2-1, with 10 bases that match TRBD2. The V segment lost 9 bases and the J segment 4 bases; nucleotides outside the gene matches: 6. This CDR3 is 14 amino acids long. CDR1 is MNHEY, CDR2 SMNVEV, per germline (reference sequence). The CDR3 DNA reads as TGTGCCAGTTCCGGGACTAGCGCATACAATGAGCAGTTCTTC. This encodes CASSGTSAYNEQFF.

The chain combines TRBV27 with TRBJ1-6, with TRBD1 matching 8 bases. The CDR3 has 14 amino acids. In germline, CDR1 is MNHEY, CDR2 SMNVEV (reference sequence). Unmatched junction bases numbered 3, after V lost 2 bases and J lost 9 bases. CDR3 DNA sequence: TGTGCCAGCAGTTTAGGACAGGGCTTTTCACCCCTCCACTTT. This translates into CASSLGQGFSPLHF.

The J gene is TRBJ2-3, the V gene TRBV9, with TRBD1 identical over 10 bases. Germline-derived CDR1 and CDR2 are SGDLS and YYNGEE. The CDR3 is made up of 15 amino acids. Trimming at V came to 3 bases and at J to 3 bases, leaving 4 bases not matched to a gene. The DNA for the CDR3 is TGTGCCAGCAGCGCGGGACAGGGGTGGACAGATACGCAGTATTTT. Translation: CASSAGQGWTDTQYF.

This chain links TRBV30 with TRBJ1-1; D call uncertain. V lost 5 bases to trimming and J lost 3 bases, with 13 bases between them. Germline V gene sequence: CDR1 GTSNPN, CDR2 SVGIG (reference sequence). The CDR3 sequence is 13 residues long. The CDR3 DNA reads TGTGCCTGGGGCCTTGAATCGGACACTGAAGCTTTCTTT. Protein sequence: CAWGLESDTEAFF. The full variable domain, in which reference TRBV30 and TRBJ1-1 provide the parts outside the CDR3, is SQTIHQWPATLVQPVGSPLSLECTVEGTSNPNLYWYRQAAGRGLQLLFYSVGIGQISSEVPQNLSASRPQDRQFILSSKKLLLSDSGFYLCAWGLESDTEAFFGQGTRLTVV.

The chain combines TRBV6-6 with TRBJ1-2, with 7 bases aligning to TRBD1. The CDR3 totals 14 residues. Germline trimming cut 6 bases from V and 5 bases from J; bases unmatched to any gene: 9. The V gene's germline CDR1 is MNHNY and CDR2 SVGAGI (reference sequence). In nucleotides, the CDR3 is TGTGCCAGCAGACCCTCGACAGGGATTTATGGCTACACCTTC. Amino acids: CASRPSTGIYGYTF.

The gene calls are TRBV25-1 and TRBJ1-4; TRBD1 might be the D (6 bases). V lost 5 bases and J 4 bases, leaving 14 bases between the germline ends. Germline CDR1 reads MGHDK; CDR2 reads SYGVNS. This CDR3 is 15 amino acids long. In nucleotides, the CDR3 is TGTGCCAGCAGTCAGACGACAGGAGATAATGAAAAACTGTTTTTT. It encodes CASSQTTGDNEKLFF. The full variable domain, with the rest looked up from reference TRBV25-1 and TRBJ1-4, is EADIYQTPRYLVIGTGKKITLECSQTMGHDKMYWYQQDPGMELHLIHYSYGVNSTEKGDLSSESTVSRIRTEHFPLTLESARPSHTSQYLCASSQTTGDNEKLFFGSGTQLSVL.

This clone was observed a single time. V usage is TRBV5-6 and J usage is TRBJ1-5; no clear D gene. The germline V and J ends were trimmed by 2 bases and 5 bases, with 23 bases remaining between them. This CDR3 has 18 residues. Germline values: CDR1 SGHDT, CDR2 YYEEEE. CDR3 residues: CASSLYTESWSSYQPQHF. The DNA of the CDR3 is TGTGCCAGCAGCTTATATACTGAATCTTGGTCTTCTTATCAGCCCCAGCATTTT.

This chain joins TRBV29-1 and TRBJ2-5, with 7 positions matching TRBD1. Germline V CDR1 and CDR2: SQVTM, ANQGSEA. V shed 7 bases, J shed 5 bases, and the junction held 13 bases outside the gene matches. This CDR3 region has 14 residues. CDR3 sequence reads: CSAPQQGNRETQYF. The CDR3 nucleotides are TGCAGCGCACCCCAACAGGGGAATAGGGAGACCCAGTACTTC.

V usage is TRBV9 and J usage is TRBJ2-6, with unresolved D. Germline CDR1 is SGDLS and CDR2 is YYNGEE. The CDR3 consists of 13 residues. The V end was cut by 4 bases, the J end by 1 base, with 3 bases between. CDR3 DNA sequence: TGTGCCAGCAGCACATCTGGGGCCAACGTCCTGACTTTC. Protein product: CASSTSGANVLTF.